The 18 T cell receptor beta chains below come from one sample, sequenced in a study of naive and memory T cell subsets. Both TRBC1 and TRBC2 were covered by a beta constant-region primer of two equimolar oligonucleotides. The ligated cDNA underwent four PCR rounds using SP2 and nested alpha and beta constant-region primers. TCRdb fed the UMI-ligation and nested PCR reads into MiXCR, producing one record per CDR3 protein. The sample holds some 82,000 distinct CDR3 sequences; 8% to 9.5% are singletons and the top ten take 1.2%. Sequenced sample: naive CD8+ T cells from blood. These receptors were obtained from a human donor in good health.

The chain is built from TRBV27 and TRBJ2-2; TRBD2 agrees at 12 bases. The CDR3 spans 16 residues. Germline values: CDR1 MNHEY, CDR2 SMNVEV (reference sequence). Trimming removed 8 bases from V and 4 bases from J; junction bases left unmatched: 8. The CDR3 region is CASELAGGSATGELFF. The CDR3 DNA is TGTGCCAGCGAGCTAGCGGGAGGGTCGGCCACCGGGGAGCTGTTTTTT.

In this sample, this clonotype turned up a few times. The chain has TRBV7-6 and TRBJ2-1, with D uncertain. The V end lost 0 bases, the J end lost 2 bases, and 20 bases lay between the germline ends. The CDR3 extends over 19 amino acids. Germline lookup yields CDR1 SGHVS and CDR2 FNYEAQ. The CDR3, as DNA: TGTGCCAGCAGCTTAGCGCCCCTGGTAACACTTCGGGCCTACAATGAGCAGTTCTTC. It translates to CASSLAPLVTLRAYNEQFF.

This chain links TRBV12-3 or TRBV12-4 with TRBJ2-1; 10 bases fit TRBD2. This CDR3 has 16 amino acids. V was clipped by 6 bases and J by 6 bases; unmatched bases: 11. CDR3 nucleotide sequence: TGTGCCAGCAGCCAATTGGGACTAGCGAACCGCAATGAGCAGTTCTTC. This gives the protein CASSQLGLANRNEQFF.

This clonotype was detected a few times. V and J are TRBV27 and TRBJ2-7; tentatively, D is TRBD1 or TRBD2 (5 bases each). This CDR3 contains 13 residues. CDR1 and CDR2 from the germline V gene are MNHEY and SMNVEV (reference sequence). The ends were cut back, 8 bases at V and 0 bases at J, with 11 bases in the middle. Here the CDR3 reads CASGTGNSYEQYF. CDR3 coding DNA: TGTGCCAGCGGGACGGGAAACTCCTACGAGCAGTACTTC.

This clonotype was detected a few times. The V and J genes are TRBV2 and TRBJ1-1; D may be TRBD1 (6 bases). Looked up from germline, CDR1 is SNHLY and CDR2 is FYNNEI. V was clipped by 5 bases and J by 7 bases, with 20 bases between them. The CDR3 runs to 15 residues. The CDR3 loop reads CASSRTLRGGDEAFF. CDR3 nucleotides: TGTGCCAGCAGTAGGACTCTGCGAGGGGGGGATGAAGCTTTCTTT.

The chain employs TRBV7-6 and TRBJ2-2; TRBD2 matches at 7 bases. The trim removed 5 bases at V and 1 base at J, leaving 10 bases unmatched. The CDR3 sequence is 17 residues long. The germline gives CDR1 SGHVS, CDR2 FNYEAQ. For the CDR3, the DNA is TGTGCCAGCAGCCCCCTGCTAGCGGAACGGAACACCGGGGAGCTGTTTTTT. It is translated as CASSPLLAERNTGELFF.

The rearrangement uses TRBV29-1 and TRBJ1-1; 7 positions match TRBD1. This CDR3 is 14 amino acids long. Losses at the gene ends were 7 bases for V and 0 bases for J; bases not matched to a gene: 8. CDR1 SQVTM and CDR2 ANQGSEA come from the germline V gene. CDR3 bases: TGCAGCGGAGGCGGGACAGAGATGAACACTGAAGCTTTCTTT. Translating it yields CSGGGTEMNTEAFF.

The genes are TRBV27 and TRBJ2-3; D is unclear. Between the trimmed V and J ends, which lost 2 bases and 4 bases, there was a span of 10 bases. The germline V gene encodes CDR1 MNHEY and CDR2 SMNVEV (reference sequence). The CDR3 runs to 14 residues. The CDR3 nucleotides are TGTGCCAGCAGTTTAGGTGCAAGGCCAGATACGCAGTATTTT. Amino acid sequence: CASSLGARPDTQYF.

The chain recombines TRBV28 with TRBJ2-1; a possible D gene is TRBD1 (6 bases). The CDR3 spans 14 residues. V lost 6 bases and J lost 7, with 16 bases in between. Germline V gene data show CDR1 as MDHEN and CDR2 as SYDVKM. In DNA, the CDR3 is TGTGCCAGCAGGCTTATGGCAGGGGTGAATGAGCAGTTCTTC. This codes for CASRLMAGVNEQFF.

This clonotype has at least ten counts. The rearrangement links TRBV10-3 to TRBJ1-2; 8 positions match TRBD1. CDR1 and CDR2 from the germline V gene are ENHRY and SYGVKD. The CDR3 consists of 17 residues. With V trimmed by 3 bases and J by 0 bases, 9 bases remained unmatched. CDR3 in amino acids: CAISDPPGGLANYGYTF. CDR3 nucleotides: TGTGCCATCAGTGACCCCCCAGGGGGCTTAGCTAACTATGGCTACACCTTC.

This clonotype was seen repeatedly, ten times or more. The V gene is TRBV6-6, the J gene TRBJ2-3; D not certain. The CDR3 sequence is 12 residues long. Germline lookup yields CDR1 MNHNY and CDR2 SVGAGI (reference sequence). Trimming stripped 3 bases from V and 4 bases from J, with 5 bases between. The CDR3 region is CASSYWSDTQYF. The CDR3 DNA is TGTGCCAGCAGTTATTGGTCAGATACGCAGTATTTT.

This clonotype was seen at least ten times. This sequence joins TRBV7-9 and TRBJ2-3; 8 bases map to TRBD2. Germline V lookup: CDR1 SEHNR, CDR2 FQNEAQ (reference sequence). There are 17 residues in the CDR3. V shed 4 bases, J shed 4 bases, and the junction held 13 bases outside the gene matches. The CDR3 bases are TGTGCCAGCAGCTCCCCAGAACGACTAGCGTCCCCAGATACGCAGTATTTT. Protein: CASSSPERLASPDTQYF.

This clonotype has only one observation. The rearrangement joins TRBV7-6 to TRBJ2-7, with 11 nucleotides matching TRBD1. The J segment lost 4 bases and the V segment lost 5 bases, leaving 7 bases of the junction unmatched. The CDR3 sequence is 15 residues long. CDR1 and CDR2 (germline): SGHVS, FNYEAQ. The CDR3 DNA sequence: TGTGCCAGCAGCCCACGGACAGGGGGCTCGTACGAGCAGTACTTC. Translated: CASSPRTGGSYEQYF.

This clonotype was counted only a few times. The J gene is TRBJ2-7, the V gene TRBV12-3 or TRBV12-4, with D tentatively TRBD2 (6 bases). Trimming took 6 bases from V and 4 from J, leaving 19 bases between them. This CDR3 has 15 amino acids. The CDR3 DNA reads TGTGCCAGCAGCTCGGGCGGGACGGACCCATACGAGCAGTACTTC. Its protein is CASSSGGTDPYEQYF.

This clonotype was counted between two and nine times. J is TRBJ1-1 and V is TRBV4-1; TRBD1 is a possible D gene (5 bases). Germline V gives CDR1 MGHRA, CDR2 YSYEKL. The CDR3 is 12 residues long. Trimming cost V 5 bases and J 11 bases, with 15 bases left between them. CDR3 loop: CASSEKGLGAFF. In DNA form, the CDR3 reads TGCGCCAGCAGCGAGAAGGGGTTGGGGGCTTTCTTT.

V gene TRBV9 combines with J gene TRBJ2-1, with D uncertain. Trimming removed 4 bases at V and 7 bases at J, with 9 bases between. CDR1 SGDLS and CDR2 YYNGEE come from the germline V gene. CDR3 size: 12 residues. DNA for the CDR3: TGTGCCAGCAGCTCGTTTAGGAATGAGCAGTTCTTC. It encodes CASSSFRNEQFF. The entire variable domain, with the rest obtained from reference TRBV9 and TRBJ2-1, is as follows: DSGVTQTPKHLITATGQRVTLRCSPRSGDLSVYWYQQSLDQGLQFLIQYYNGEERAKGNILERFSAQQFPDLHSELNLSSLELGDSALYFCASSSFRNEQFFGPGTRLTVL.

The rearrangement joins TRBV4-2 to TRBJ2-1; 12 nucleotides line up with TRBD2. The CDR3 runs 17 residues. The V and J ends lost 0 bases and 9 bases, in that order; junction bases with no gene match: 9. CDR1 is LGHNA, CDR2 YNFKEQ, per germline. In nucleotides, the CDR3 is TGTGCCAGCAGCCAAGATGCCGCTAGCGGGAGGGCGGGTGAGCAGTTCTTC. This codes for CASSQDAASGRAGEQFF.

This clonotype came up many times. The chain carries TRBV27 and TRBJ1-4; D ambiguous. The V end lost 6 bases, the J end lost 3 bases, and 14 bases lay between the germline ends. From germline, CDR1 is MNHEY and CDR2 SMNVEV (reference sequence). The CDR3 contains 15 residues. The CDR3 reads CASRRVVLSNEKLFF. CDR3 nucleotide sequence: TGTGCCAGCAGACGAGTGGTTTTGTCTAATGAAAAACTGTTTTTT.